This is a list of T cell receptor beta chains from one sample in a study of cytomegalovirus exposure and HLA in healthy donors. The method was immunoSEQ multiplex PCR; TCRdb's version includes in-frame clones alone and lacks a portion of them. This table has roughly 98,000 clones, more than 75% appearing once. Specimen: PBMCs. The receptors come from a man between 18 and 29 years old in good health and CMV-seropositive. CDR3s include the opening cysteine and the closing phenylalanine or tryptophan. The D gene is left open where the match is weak. Some rows mark clone size as missing; the rest say once, few, many or name a class of expanded clone.

size	V	D	J	DNA	CDR3
NA	TRBV12-5	NA	TRBJ1-5	TGTGCTAGTGGTTTGGTTGTCAGGGAGGGCAATCAGCCCCAGCATTTT	CASGLVVREGNQPQHF
NA	TRBV9	NA	TRBJ1-3	TGTGCCAGCAGCGTGCCCAGGAACACCATATATTTT	CASSVPRNTIYF
NA	TRBV9	TRBD2	TRBJ2-2	TGTGCCAGCAGCAAACGAATAGCGGGGGGGGCCGGGGAGCTGTTTTTT	CASSKRIAGGAGELFF
NA	TRBV9	NA	TRBJ1-2	TGTGCCAGCAGCGTAGATGAGGAATCGGGCTACACCTTC	CASSVDEESGYTF
NA	TRBV19	NA	TRBJ1-5	TGTGCCAGTAGTATAACCTTTACTTCTCGTAGTCAGCCCCAGCATTTT	CASSITFTSRSQPQHF
NA	TRBV2	TRBD1	TRBJ1-5	TGTGCCAGCAACGGGCAGACTCCGGGACAGAATCAGCCCCAGCATTTT	CASNGQTPGQNQPQHF
NA	TRBV28	NA	TRBJ1-6	TGTGCCAGCAGTTTCAACCCTAATAATTCACCCCTCCACTTT	CASSFNPNNSPLHF
few	TRBV18	NA	TRBJ2-7	TGTGCCAGCTCACCAGGGGCCAGTACCTACGAGCAGTACTTC	CASSPGASTYEQYF
NA	TRBV9	TRBD1	TRBJ2-5	TGTGCCAGCAGCGTAATGGGACAGGGCCAAGAGACCCAGTACTTC	CASSVMGQGQETQYF
NA	TRBV27	TRBD2	TRBJ2-7	TGTGCCAGCAGCCCTACTGGCGGGAGCTTCTACGAGCAGTACTTC	CASSPTGGSFYEQYF
NA	TRBV7-9	NA	TRBJ2-3	TGTGCCAGCAGCCAGCTAGGCCCAGATACGCAGTATTTT	CASSQLGPDTQYF
NA	TRBV7-7	NA	TRBJ2-7	TGTGCCAGCAGCGAACTCCCAGGGGTTTACGAGCAGTACTTC	CASSELPGVYEQYF
NA	TRBV27	TRBD1	TRBJ2-5	TGTGCCAGCAGTCACAGGACAGGGGGCGCCGTGGAGACCCAGTACTTC	CASSHRTGGAVETQYF
NA	TRBV19	TRBD2	TRBJ2-1	TGTGCCAGTAGTCCCATTAGCGGGGCATCCTACAATGAGCAGTTCTTC	CASSPISGASYNEQFF
NA	TRBV4-3	NA	TRBJ2-1	TGCGCCAGCAGCCTTACGGGGGGACATTCCTCTATCGGTGAGCAGTTCTTC	CASSLTGGHSSIGEQFF
NA	TRBV4-3	TRBD1	TRBJ2-2	TGCGCCAGCAGCCCGAGGACAGGGAAAACCGGGGAGCTGTTTTTT	CASSPRTGKTGELFF
once	TRBV5-1	TRBD2	TRBJ2-3	TGCGCCAGCAGCTTGGCACTAGCGCAACGCACAGATACGCAGTATTTT	CASSLALAQRTDTQYF
once	TRBV4-3	TRBD1	TRBJ2-7	TGCGCCAGCAGCCAAGTACTGGCAGGGGGAGCCGGGCTGTACTTC	CASSQVLAGGAGLYF
NA	TRBV28	NA	TRBJ1-5	TGTGCCAGCGTGGGGGGTAGCGGCAATCAGCCCCAGCATTTT	CASVGGSGNQPQHF
NA	TRBV7-8	NA	TRBJ1-4	TGTGCCAGCAGCTGGGGGCGTATTAATGAAAAACTGTTTTTT	CASSWGRINEKLFF
NA	TRBV7-9	NA	TRBJ2-7	TGTGCCAGCAGCTTAACCACAGGGAATCAGGCGTCCTACGAGCAGTACTTC	CASSLTTGNQASYEQYF
NA	TRBV4-3	TRBD1	TRBJ2-2	TGCGCCAGCAGCCAAGCCATCCCAGGACAGGCGAACACCGGGGAGCTGTTTTTT	CASSQAIPGQANTGELFF
NA	TRBV2	NA	TRBJ2-3	TGTGCCAGCACCGGGGACATTAGCACAGATACGCAGTATTTT	CASTGDISTDTQYF
NA	TRBV18	NA	TRBJ2-1	TGTGCCAGCTCACCACCGACGGGAGACAATGAGCAGTTCTTC	CASSPPTGDNEQFF
NA	TRBV29-1	NA	TRBJ1-4	TGCAGCGTTGCGGTCAGGATTAATGAAAAACTGTTTTTT	CSVAVRINEKLFF
NA	TRBV4-2	TRBD1	TRBJ1-3	TGTGCCAGCAGCCAACTTCAGGGACAGCCCTCTGGAAACACCATATATTTT	CASSQLQGQPSGNTIYF
NA	TRBV19	NA	TRBJ1-4	TGTGCCAGTAGTATAACGCAGTCAACTAATGAAAAACTGTTTTTT	CASSITQSTNEKLFF
NA	TRBV5-1	TRBD2	TRBJ2-3	TGCGCCAGCAGTGTCGGCGGGGGACGGGATACGCAGTATTTT	CASSVGGGRDTQYF
NA	TRBV6-5	TRBD2	TRBJ2-3	TGTGCCAGCAGGAGGACTAGTTCGACAACAGATACGCAGTATTTT	CASRRTSSTTDTQYF
few	TRBV19	TRBD1	TRBJ1-6	TGTGCCAGTAGTCCCCAGACAGGGAGGCATTCACCCCTCCACTTT	CASSPQTGRHSPLHF
NA	TRBV5-1	TRBD1	TRBJ2-7	TGCGCCAGCAGCTTAGATGGACAGGGAGGCTACGAGCAGTACTTC	CASSLDGQGGYEQYF
NA	TRBV9	NA	TRBJ1-1	TGTGCCAGCAGCCCACAGGGACCGATGAACACTGAAGCTTTCTTT	CASSPQGPMNTEAFF
NA	TRBV19	TRBD1	TRBJ2-2	TGTGCCAGTAGTATTCCTCCGGGACAGGGGAACTACGGGGAGCTGTTTTTT	CASSIPPGQGNYGELFF
NA	TRBV18	TRBD2	TRBJ2-1	TGTGCCAGCTCAAAAGGGACTAGCATCTACAATGAGCAGTTCTTC	CASSKGTSIYNEQFF
NA	TRBV5-8	TRBD1	TRBJ2-5	TGTGCCAGCAGCCAAGGACAGGCACACCAAGAGACCCAGTACTTC	CASSQGQAHQETQYF
NA	TRBV29-1	TRBD1	TRBJ1-2	TGCAGCGTCGCTACAGGGGCGGAGGGCTACACCTTC	CSVATGAEGYTF
few	TRBV9	TRBD1	TRBJ2-2	TGTGCCAGCAGCGTATTGCAGGGGGCCGGGGAGCTGTTTTTT	CASSVLQGAGELFF
NA	TRBV13	TRBD2	TRBJ2-7	TGTGCCAGCAGCTTATCGGGCGGGGGGGCTTACGAGCAGTACTTC	CASSLSGGGAYEQYF
NA	TRBV6-4	TRBD2	TRBJ2-1	TGTGCCAGCAGCCTAGCGGGTGGTGAGCAGTTCTTC	CASSLAGGEQFF
many	TRBV7-9	NA	TRBJ1-1	TGTGCCAGCAGCTTAGGGACGAGGGCCACTGAAGCTTTCTTT	CASSLGTRATEAFF
NA	TRBV25-1	TRBD1	TRBJ2-2	TGTGCCAGCAGTGAACCGGGACAGGGGTTGCCCGGGGAGCTGTTTTTT	CASSEPGQGLPGELFF
NA	TRBV6-5	NA	TRBJ1-3	TGTGCCAGCAGTTATGGGGGGGGTACTGGAAACACCATATATTTT	CASSYGGGTGNTIYF
NA	TRBV18	TRBD1	TRBJ2-7	TGTGCCAGCTCCAACGGACAGGGGGCGTATTACGAGCAGTACTTC	CASSNGQGAYYEQYF
NA	TRBV2	NA	TRBJ2-6	TGTGCCAGCAGCTCCTCTGGGGCCAACGTCCTGACTTTC	CASSSSGANVLTF
once	TRBV12-5	NA	TRBJ1-4	TGTGCTAGTGGTTTGGTACTAGGGATTGCTAATGAAAAACTGTTTTTT	CASGLVLGIANEKLFF
NA	TRBV2	TRBD2	TRBJ2-4	TGTGCCAGCAGTGAATGGCTAGCGGGGGCCAAAAACATTCAGTACTTC	CASSEWLAGAKNIQYF
NA	TRBV7-3	TRBD1	TRBJ2-3	TGTGCCAGCAGCTTAATTGCAGGGGGTCCACAAGATACGCAGTATTTT	CASSLIAGGPQDTQYF
NA	TRBV15	TRBD1	TRBJ2-5	TGTGCCACCAGCTACCGACAGGGTGGGGAGACCCAGTACTTC	CATSYRQGGETQYF